These 10 T cell receptor beta chains were all obtained from the same sample, sequenced in a study of identical twins. TCRdb analysed the 5' RACE reads with MiXCR anew, one entry per CDR3 protein. The repertoire holds under 900,000 distinct CDR3 sequences, with 12% as singletons. These data are also associated with another study on yellow fever vaccine responses in identical twins.

Input material: PBMCs. Receptors were obtained from a woman between 18 and 29 years old in good health.

The J gene is TRBJ2-1, the V gene TRBV7-2; a weak D match, TRBD2 (6 bases). In germline, CDR1 is SGHTA, CDR2 FQGNSA. Trimming removed 1 base at V and 8 bases at J, with 15 bases between. CDR3 length: 15 residues. The chain's CDR3 is CASSLGVTSSYEQFF. The CDR3 nucleotides are TGTGCCAGCAGCTTAGGGGTCACTAGCTCATATGAGCAGTTCTTC. Looking up the rest from reference TRBV7-2 and TRBJ2-1 gives the full variable domain: GAGVSQSPSNKVTEKGKDVELRCDPISGHTALYWYRQSLGQGLEFLIYFQGNSAPDKSGLPSDRFSAERTGGSVSTLTIQRTQQEDSAVYLCASSLGVTSSYEQFFGPGTRLTVL.

This clonotype was seen repeatedly, ten times or more. This chain links TRBV29-1 with TRBJ2-3, with D maybe TRBD1 (6 bases). Trimming took 4 bases from V and 1 from J, leaving 12 bases between them. CDR3 length: 14 amino acids. CDR1 is SQVTM and CDR2 is ANQGSEA in the germline V gene. The CDR3 loop is CSVGGAGGTDTQYF. CDR3 DNA: TGCAGCGTTGGAGGGGCAGGGGGCACAGATACGCAGTATTTT.

J is TRBJ2-7 and V is TRBV7-9; TRBD2 matches at 11 bases. CDR3 length: 14 amino acids. Losses at the gene ends were 4 bases for V and 3 bases for J; bases not matched to a gene: 2. Per germline, CDR1 SEHNR and CDR2 FQNEAQ (reference sequence). The CDR3 is CASSSSGGYYEQYV. The DNA of the CDR3 is TGTGCCAGCAGCTCTAGCGGGGGGTACTACGAGCAGTACGTC.

This clonotype was seen at least ten times. V and J are TRBV5-1 and TRBJ2-1, with D uncertain. The ends were cut back, 4 bases at V and 6 bases at J, with 14 bases in the middle. The CDR3 is 14 residues long. Germline CDR1 is SGHRS and CDR2 is YFSETQ. The CDR3 nucleotides are TGCGCCAGCAGCACGGATAGTCCCGCCAATGAGCAGTTCTTC. This translates into CASSTDSPANEQFF.

The rearrangement joins TRBV2 to TRBJ2-2, with 8 bases identical to TRBD2. After removal of 2 bases from V and 4 bases from J, the junction contained 6 bases not matched to a gene. CDR1 SNHLY and CDR2 FYNNEI come from the germline V gene. This CDR3 is 16 amino acids long. The CDR3 reads CASSETRTSSTGELFF. Written as DNA, the CDR3 is TGTGCCAGCAGTGAAACCCGGACTAGCAGCACCGGGGAGCTGTTTTTT.

The sample holds many counts of this clonotype. The gene calls are TRBV7-2 and TRBJ2-5, with 8 bases that match TRBD2. The V segment lost 2 bases and the J segment 5 bases; nucleotides outside the gene matches: 7. Germline CDR1 and CDR2: SGHTA and FQGNSA. This CDR3 contains 15 residues. CDR3 DNA: TGTGCCAGCAGCTTATCCGGGACTAGGGGGGAGACCCAGTACTTC. Its protein is CASSLSGTRGETQYF.

The chain has TRBV20-1 and TRBJ2-5, with 9 positions matching TRBD1. Germline-derived CDR1 and CDR2 are DFQATT and SNEGSKA (reference sequence). The CDR3 spans 15 residues. Losses at the gene ends were 6 bases for V and 4 bases for J; bases not matched to a gene: 12. The CDR3 loop is CSARNLDRGGETQYF. The CDR3 DNA sequence: TGCAGTGCGCGAAACCTGGACAGGGGTGGAGAGACCCAGTACTTC.

This clonotype has more than one count but fewer than ten. The DNA of the CDR3 is TGCGCCAGCAGCCCGGACAACCAGGGGGCCGGGAATTCACCCCTCCACTTT. Translating it yields CASSPDNQGAGNSPLHF. V and J are TRBV5-1 and TRBJ1-6, with 8 bases identical to TRBD1. With 4 bases clipped from V and 7 bases from J, the junction kept 13 bases outside the gene matches. Germline assignment: CDR1 SGHRS and CDR2 YFSETQ. CDR3 length equals 17 residues.

This clonotype was detected ten times or more. CDR3 bases: TGTGCCAGCAGCCGCTCTAGCGGGGGACCCTACAATGAGCAGTTCTTC. This translates into CASSRSSGGPYNEQFF. The chain employs TRBV5-6 and TRBJ2-1; 10 bases agree with TRBD2. The CDR3 is 16 amino acids. The germline V gene has CDR1 SGHDT and CDR2 YYEEEE. V dropped 4 bases and J dropped 2; count of bases not matched to a gene: 6. Based on the CDR3 plus reference TRBV5-6 and TRBJ2-1, the full variable domain is DAGVTQSPTHLIKTRGQQVTLRCSPKSGHDTVSWYQQALGQGPQFIFQYYEEEERQRGNFPDRFSGHQFPNYSSELNVNALLLGDSALYLCASSRSSGGPYNEQFFGPGTRLTVL.

This sequence joins TRBV11-3 and TRBJ2-7, with 7 bases that match TRBD2. The trim removed 5 bases at V and 5 bases at J, leaving 9 bases unmatched. The CDR3 extends over 14 amino acids. Germline loops: CDR1 SGHNT, CDR2 YENEEA. CDR3 loop: CASSKGGSWDEQYF. The CDR3 DNA follows: TGTGCCAGCAGCAAGGGCGGGAGTTGGGACGAGCAGTACTTC.